This T cell receptor beta chain is drawn from a study of OX40 agonist ivuxolimab in advanced cancers. On the study more broadly: Ivuxolimab, an agonistic anti-OX40 (CD134) antibody, was given to patients. Anti-PD-1, anti-PD-L1 or anti-CTLA-4 therapy given earlier was allowed, and over 35% had some.

Study conclusions and caveats: Within 6 weeks, CD4+ and CD8+ blood T cells expanded clonally at 0.1 to 3.0 mg/kg.

A remark on this clone: What it binds is not known.

Measured with immunoSEQ multiplex PCR; TCRdb has only the in-frame clones, and not every one. The sample lists 90,000 to 100,000 clones, about 91% occurring once. The V end was cut by 6 bases, the J end by 2 bases, with 13 bases between. Looked up from germline, CDR1 is MNHNS and CDR2 is SASEGT. There are 14 residues in the CDR3. The receptor was derived from an adult with an advanced solid tumor such as melanoma, head and neck, liver or kidney cancer. Sequencing was performed on CD4+ or CD8+ T cells sorted from blood, taken in a trial of the OX40 agonist ivuxolimab. The chain has TRBV6-1 and TRBJ1-1; D might be TRBD1 (5 bases). This chain's CDR3 is CASSETGGNTEAFF. The CDR3 DNA is TGTGCCAGCAGCGAAACGGGGGGAAACACTGAAGCTTTCTTT.